The TCR beta chain under discussion was sequenced for a study of response to subunit inactivated influenza vaccine. MiXCR, applied by TCRdb to the RT-PCR reads, yields one record per CDR3 protein. The sample has about 500,000 distinct CDR3 sequences; 15% to 20% are singletons. General study findings and limits: The authors proposed limited new T cell recruitment per seasonal influenza vaccination.

Comment on this clonotype: The target antigen is unknown.

The sequence derives from a man aged 50 to 75 who received an inactivated influenza vaccine. The material was CD4+ T cells sorted from PBMCs, obtained around 25 months after vaccination.

The DNA for the CDR3 is TGTGCCACTGCTCCCGGGACAGGGGTAACTGGCTACACCTTC. Translation gives CATAPGTGVTGYTF. V gene TRBV24-1 combines with J gene TRBJ1-2, with 10 bases identical to TRBD1. This CDR3 region has 14 residues. V shed 10 bases, J shed 7 bases, and the junction held 11 bases outside the gene matches. Germline V gene data show CDR1 as KGHDR and CDR2 as SFDVKD.